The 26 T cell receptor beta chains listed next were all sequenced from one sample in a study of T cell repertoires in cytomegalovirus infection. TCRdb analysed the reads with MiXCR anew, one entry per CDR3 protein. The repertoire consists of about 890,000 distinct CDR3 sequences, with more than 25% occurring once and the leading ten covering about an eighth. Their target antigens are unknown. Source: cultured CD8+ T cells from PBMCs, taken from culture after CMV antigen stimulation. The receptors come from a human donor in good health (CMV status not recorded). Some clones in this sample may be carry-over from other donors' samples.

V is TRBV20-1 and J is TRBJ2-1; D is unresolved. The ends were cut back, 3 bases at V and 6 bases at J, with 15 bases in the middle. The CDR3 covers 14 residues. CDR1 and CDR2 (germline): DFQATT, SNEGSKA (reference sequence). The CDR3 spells CSARDPALGNEQFF. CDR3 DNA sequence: TGCAGTGCTAGGGACCCGGCTCTCGGCAATGAGCAGTTCTTC.

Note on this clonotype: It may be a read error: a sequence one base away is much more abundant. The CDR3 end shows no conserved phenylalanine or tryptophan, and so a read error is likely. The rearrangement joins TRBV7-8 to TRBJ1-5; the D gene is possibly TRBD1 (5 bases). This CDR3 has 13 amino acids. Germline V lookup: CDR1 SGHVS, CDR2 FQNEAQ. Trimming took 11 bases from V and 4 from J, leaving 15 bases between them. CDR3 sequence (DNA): TGTGCCTCGCGGGAGGGGAAGAATCAGCCCCAGCATTAT. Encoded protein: CASREGKNQPQHY.

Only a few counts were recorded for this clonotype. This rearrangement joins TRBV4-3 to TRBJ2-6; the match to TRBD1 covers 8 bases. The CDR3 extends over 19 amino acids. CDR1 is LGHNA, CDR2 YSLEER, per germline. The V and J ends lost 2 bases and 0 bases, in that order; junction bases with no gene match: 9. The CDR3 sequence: CASSQSRTGLLSGANVLTF. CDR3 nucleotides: TGCGCCAGCAGCCAATCCCGGACAGGGCTGCTCTCTGGGGCCAACGTCCTGACTTTC.

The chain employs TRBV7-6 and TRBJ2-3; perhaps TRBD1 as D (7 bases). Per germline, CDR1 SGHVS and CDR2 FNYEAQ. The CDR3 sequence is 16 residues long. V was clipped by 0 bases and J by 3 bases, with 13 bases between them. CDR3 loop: CASSLAQGRRTDTQYF. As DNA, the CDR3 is TGTGCCAGCAGCTTAGCACAGGGGAGGAGGACAGATACGCAGTATTTT.

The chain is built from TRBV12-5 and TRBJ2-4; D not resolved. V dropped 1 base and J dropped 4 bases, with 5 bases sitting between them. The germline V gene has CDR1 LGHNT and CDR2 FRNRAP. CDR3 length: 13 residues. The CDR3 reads CASGLEAKNIQYF. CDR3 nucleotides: TGTGCTAGTGGTTTGGAGGCTAAAAACATTCAGTACTTC.

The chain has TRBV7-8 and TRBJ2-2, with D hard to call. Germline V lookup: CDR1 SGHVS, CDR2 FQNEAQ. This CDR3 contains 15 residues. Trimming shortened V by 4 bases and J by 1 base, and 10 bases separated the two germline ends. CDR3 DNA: TGTGCCAGCAGCTCCCAGAAGGGGAACACCGGGGAGCTGTTTTTT. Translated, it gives CASSSQKGNTGELFF.

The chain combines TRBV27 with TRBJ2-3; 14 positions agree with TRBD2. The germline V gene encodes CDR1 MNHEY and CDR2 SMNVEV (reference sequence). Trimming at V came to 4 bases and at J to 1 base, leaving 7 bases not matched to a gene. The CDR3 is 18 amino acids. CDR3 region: CASSSGLAGEGGTDTQYF. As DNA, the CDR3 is TGTGCCAGCAGTTCGGGACTAGCGGGGGAGGGGGGCACAGATACGCAGTATTTT.

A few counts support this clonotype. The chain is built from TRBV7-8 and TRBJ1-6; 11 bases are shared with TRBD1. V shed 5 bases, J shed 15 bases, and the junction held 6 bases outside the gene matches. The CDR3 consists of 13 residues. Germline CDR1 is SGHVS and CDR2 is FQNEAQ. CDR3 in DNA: TGTGCCAGCAGCCCCGGGACAGGGGGGGACCTCCACTTT. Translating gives CASSPGTGGDLHF.

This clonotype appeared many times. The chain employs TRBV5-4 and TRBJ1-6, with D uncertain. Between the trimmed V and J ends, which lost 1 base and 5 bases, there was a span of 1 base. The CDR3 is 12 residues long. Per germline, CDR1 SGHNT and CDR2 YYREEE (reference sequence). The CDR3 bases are TGTGCCAGCAGCTTGAATAATTCACCCCTCCACTTT. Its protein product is CASSLNNSPLHF.

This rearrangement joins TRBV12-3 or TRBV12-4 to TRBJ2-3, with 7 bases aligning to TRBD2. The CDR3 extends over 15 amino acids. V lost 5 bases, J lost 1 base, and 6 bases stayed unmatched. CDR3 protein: CASSPLTSGTDTQYF. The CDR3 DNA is TGTGCCAGCAGTCCTCTTACTAGCGGCACAGATACGCAGTATTTT.

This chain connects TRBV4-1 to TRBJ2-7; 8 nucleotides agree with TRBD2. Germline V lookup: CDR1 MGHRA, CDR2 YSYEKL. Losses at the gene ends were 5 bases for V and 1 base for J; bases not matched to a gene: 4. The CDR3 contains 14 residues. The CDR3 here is CASSSREGSYEQYF. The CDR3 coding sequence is TGCGCCAGCAGCTCCCGGGAGGGGTCCTACGAGCAGTACTTC.

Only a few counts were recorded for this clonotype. The CDR3: CASSLLTRGNEQFF. The CDR3 nucleotides are TGTGCCAGCAGTTTACTCACCAGAGGGAATGAGCAGTTCTTC. This sequence joins TRBV27 and TRBJ2-1, with D possibly TRBD2 on 5 matching bases. This CDR3 is 14 amino acids long. Germline lookup yields CDR1 MNHEY and CDR2 SMNVEV (reference sequence). Trimming pared 2 bases from V and 7 bases from J, leaving 12 bases between.

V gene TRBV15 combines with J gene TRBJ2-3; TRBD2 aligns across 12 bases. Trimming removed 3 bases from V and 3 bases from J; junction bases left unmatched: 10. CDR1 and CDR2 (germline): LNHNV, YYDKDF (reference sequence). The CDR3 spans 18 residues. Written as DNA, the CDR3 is TGTGCCACCAGCAGTGGGCTAGCGGGGGGGAGCATGACAGATACGCAGTATTTT. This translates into CATSSGLAGGSMTDTQYF.

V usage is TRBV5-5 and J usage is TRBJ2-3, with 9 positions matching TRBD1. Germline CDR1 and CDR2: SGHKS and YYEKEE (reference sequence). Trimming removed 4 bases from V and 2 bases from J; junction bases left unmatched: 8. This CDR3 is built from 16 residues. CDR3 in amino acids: CASSSPGQGHTDTQYF. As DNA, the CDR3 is TGTGCCAGCAGCAGTCCGGGACAGGGACACACAGATACGCAGTATTTT.

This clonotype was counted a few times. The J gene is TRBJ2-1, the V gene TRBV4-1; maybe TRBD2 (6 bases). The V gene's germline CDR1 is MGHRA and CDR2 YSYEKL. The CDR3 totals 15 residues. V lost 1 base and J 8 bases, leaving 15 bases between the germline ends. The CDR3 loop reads CASSQGLGTTDEQFF. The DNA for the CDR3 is TGCGCCAGCAGCCAAGGACTAGGCACGACAGATGAGCAGTTCTTC.

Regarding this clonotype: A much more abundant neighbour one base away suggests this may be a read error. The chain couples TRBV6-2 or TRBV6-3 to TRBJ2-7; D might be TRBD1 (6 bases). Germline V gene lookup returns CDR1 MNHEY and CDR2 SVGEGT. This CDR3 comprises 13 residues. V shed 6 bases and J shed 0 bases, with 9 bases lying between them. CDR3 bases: TGTGCCAGCAGGGAGGACAGCTCCTACGAGCAGTACGTC. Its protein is CASREDSSYEQYV.

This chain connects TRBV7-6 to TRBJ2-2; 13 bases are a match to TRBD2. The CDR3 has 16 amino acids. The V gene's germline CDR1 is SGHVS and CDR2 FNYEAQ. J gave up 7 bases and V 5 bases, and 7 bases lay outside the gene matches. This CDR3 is CASSELAGGPSGELFF. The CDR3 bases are TGTGCCAGCAGCGAACTAGCGGGGGGGCCGAGCGGGGAGCTGTTTTTT.

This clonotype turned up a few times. The DNA of the CDR3 is TGTGCCAGCAGTTTATCCTCGTACGCCCAGATGAACACCGGGGAGCTGTTTTTT. This codes for CASSLSSYAQMNTGELFF. The rearrangement links TRBV27 to TRBJ2-2; D is ambiguous. The CDR3 has 18 amino acids. Trimming removed 0 bases at V and 1 base at J, with 15 bases between. Per the germline V gene, CDR1 is MNHEY and CDR2 is SMNVEV (reference sequence).

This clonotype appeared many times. CDR3: CASSLGLLGSSGNTIYF. In nucleotides, the CDR3 is TGTGCCAGCAGCTTAGGCCTGTTAGGGAGCTCTGGAAACACCATATATTTT. This chain connects TRBV7-2 to TRBJ1-3; no firm D call. V lost 1 base, J lost 0 bases, and 13 bases lay in between. This CDR3 spans 17 amino acids. From germline, CDR1 is SGHTA and CDR2 FQGNSA.

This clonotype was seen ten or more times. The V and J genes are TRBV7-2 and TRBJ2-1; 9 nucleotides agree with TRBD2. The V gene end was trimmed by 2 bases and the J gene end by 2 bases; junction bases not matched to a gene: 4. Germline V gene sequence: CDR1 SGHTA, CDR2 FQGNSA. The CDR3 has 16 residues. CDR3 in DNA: TGTGCCAGCAGCTTACGGCGGGGGGGGCCCTACAATGAGCAGTTCTTC. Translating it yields CASSLRRGGPYNEQFF.

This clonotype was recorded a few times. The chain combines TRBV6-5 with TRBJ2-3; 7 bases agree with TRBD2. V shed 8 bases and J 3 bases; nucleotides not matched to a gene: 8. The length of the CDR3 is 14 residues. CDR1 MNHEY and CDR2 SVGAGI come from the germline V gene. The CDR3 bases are TGTGCCAGCGGTAACGGGGAGGGGACAGATACGCAGTATTTT. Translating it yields CASGNGEGTDTQYF.

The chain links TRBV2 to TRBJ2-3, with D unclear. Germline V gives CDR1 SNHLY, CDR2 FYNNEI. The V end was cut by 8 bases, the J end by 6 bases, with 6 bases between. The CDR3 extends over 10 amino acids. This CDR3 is CASLYDTQYF. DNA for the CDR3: TGTGCCAGCCTCTACGATACGCAGTATTTT.

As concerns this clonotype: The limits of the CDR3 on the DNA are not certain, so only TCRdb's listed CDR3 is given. This CDR3 reads CSVEGLLFWPNEQFF. This rearrangement joins TRBV29-1 to TRBJ2-1. The CDR3 spans 15 residues, counting both ends. Per germline, CDR1 SQVTM and CDR2 ANQGSEA.

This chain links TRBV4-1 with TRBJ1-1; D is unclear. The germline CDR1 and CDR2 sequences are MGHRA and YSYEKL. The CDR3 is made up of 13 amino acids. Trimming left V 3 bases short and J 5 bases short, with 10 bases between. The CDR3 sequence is CASSQPLGTEAFF. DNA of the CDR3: TGCGCCAGCAGCCAGCCCCTGGGGACTGAAGCTTTCTTT.

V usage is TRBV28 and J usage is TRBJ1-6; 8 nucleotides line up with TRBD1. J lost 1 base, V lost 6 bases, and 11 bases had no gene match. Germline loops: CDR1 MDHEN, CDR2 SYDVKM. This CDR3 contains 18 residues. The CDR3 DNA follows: TGTGCCAGCAGCTACCGACAGGGGCGACTGTCCTATAATTCACCCCTCCACTTT. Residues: CASSYRQGRLSYNSPLHF.

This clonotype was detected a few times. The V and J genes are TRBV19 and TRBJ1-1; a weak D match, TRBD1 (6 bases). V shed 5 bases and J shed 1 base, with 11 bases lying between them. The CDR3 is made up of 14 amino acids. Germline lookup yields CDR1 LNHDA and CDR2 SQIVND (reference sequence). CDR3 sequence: CASSDRFPNTEAFF. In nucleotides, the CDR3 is TGTGCCAGTAGTGACAGGTTCCCGAACACTGAAGCTTTCTTT. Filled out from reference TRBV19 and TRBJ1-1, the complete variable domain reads DGGITQSPKYLFRKEGQNVTLSCEQNLNHDAMYWYRQDPGQGLRLIYYSQIVNDFQKGDIAEGYSVSREKKESFPLTVTSAQKNPTAFYLCASSDRFPNTEAFFGQGTRLTVV.